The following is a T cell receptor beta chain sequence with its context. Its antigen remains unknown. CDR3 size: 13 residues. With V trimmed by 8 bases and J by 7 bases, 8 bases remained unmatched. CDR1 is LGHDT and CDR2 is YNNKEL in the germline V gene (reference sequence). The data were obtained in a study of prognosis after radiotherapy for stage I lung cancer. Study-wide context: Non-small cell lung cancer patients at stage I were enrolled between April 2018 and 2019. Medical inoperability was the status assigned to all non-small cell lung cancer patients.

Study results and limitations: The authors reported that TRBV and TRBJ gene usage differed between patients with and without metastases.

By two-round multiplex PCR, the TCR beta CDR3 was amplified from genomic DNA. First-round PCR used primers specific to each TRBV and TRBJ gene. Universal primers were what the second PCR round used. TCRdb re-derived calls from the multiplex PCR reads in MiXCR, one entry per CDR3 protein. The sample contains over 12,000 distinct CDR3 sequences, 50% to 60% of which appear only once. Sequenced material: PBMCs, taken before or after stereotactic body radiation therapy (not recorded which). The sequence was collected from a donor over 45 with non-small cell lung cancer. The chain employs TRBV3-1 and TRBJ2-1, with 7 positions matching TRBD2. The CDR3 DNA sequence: TGTGCCAGCGCAGCGGGGCGTGGAAATGAGCAGTTCTTC. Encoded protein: CASAAGRGNEQFF.